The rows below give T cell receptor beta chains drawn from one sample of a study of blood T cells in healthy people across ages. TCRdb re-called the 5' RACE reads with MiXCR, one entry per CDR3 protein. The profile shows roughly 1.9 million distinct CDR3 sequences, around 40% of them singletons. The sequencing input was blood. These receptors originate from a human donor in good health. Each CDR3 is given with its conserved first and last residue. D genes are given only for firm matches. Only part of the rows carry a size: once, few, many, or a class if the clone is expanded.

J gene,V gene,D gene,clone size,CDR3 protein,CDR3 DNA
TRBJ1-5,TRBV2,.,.,CASSWGSFNQPQHF,TGTGCCAGCTCCTGGGGCAGCTTTAATCAGCCCCAGCATTTT
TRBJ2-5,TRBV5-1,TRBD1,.,CASSLEGQNQETQYF,TGCGCCAGCAGCTTGGAGGGACAGAACCAAGAGACCCAGTACTTC
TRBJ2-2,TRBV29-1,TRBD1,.,CSVDPLGTGGRIGELFF,TGCAGCGTTGACCCGTTAGGGACAGGGGGCCGGATCGGGGAGCTGTTTTTT
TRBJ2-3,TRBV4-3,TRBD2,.,CASSQETSSDTQYF,TGCGCCAGCAGCCAAGAGACTAGCTCTGATACGCAGTATTTT
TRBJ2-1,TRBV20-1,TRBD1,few,CSARSLRTGAQDEQFF,TGCAGTGCTAGAAGCCTTCGGACAGGGGCACAGGATGAGCAGTTCTTC
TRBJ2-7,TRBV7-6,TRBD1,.,CASSLMGQTYEQYF,TGTGCCAGCAGCTTAATGGGACAGACCTACGAGCAGTACTTC
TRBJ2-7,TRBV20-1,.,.,CSADRARDISYERYF,TGCAGTGCTGACCGAGCACGGGACATATCCTACGAGCGGTACTTC
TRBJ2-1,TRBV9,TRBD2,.,CASSVEVAGFYNEQFF,TGTGCCAGCAGCGTAGAAGTAGCGGGGTTCTACAATGAGCAGTTCTTC
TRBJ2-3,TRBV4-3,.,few,CASSQDPRGGLIDTQYF,TGCGCCAGCAGCCAAGATCCCCGAGGGGGGCTCATAGATACGCAGTATTTT
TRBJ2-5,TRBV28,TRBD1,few,CASNSDREADETQYF,TGTGCCAGCAACTCGGACAGGGAGGCGGATGAGACCCAGTACTTC
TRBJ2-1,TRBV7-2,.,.,CASSLAGRMGNGQFF,TGTGCCAGCAGCTTAGCGGGCAGGATGGGCAATGGGCAGTTCTTC
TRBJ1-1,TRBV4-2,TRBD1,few,CASSPPGQGAWGTEAFF,TGTGCCAGCAGCCCGCCGGGACAGGGGGCTTGGGGGACTGAAGCTTTCTTT
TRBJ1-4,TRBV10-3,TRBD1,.,CAISGDRGDEKLFF,TGTGCCATCAGCGGGGACAGGGGGGATGAAAAACTGTTTTTT
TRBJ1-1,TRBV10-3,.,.,CATSANGNTEAFF,TGTGCCACCAGTGCCAACGGGAACACTGAAGCTTTCTTT
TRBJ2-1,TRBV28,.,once,CASSLQAGEGNEQFF,TGTGCCAGCAGTTTACAGGCAGGGGAGGGCAATGAGCAGTTCTTC
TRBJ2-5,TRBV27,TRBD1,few,CASRPGQAKTQYF,TGTGCCAGCAGACCCGGACAGGCCAAGACCCAGTACTTC
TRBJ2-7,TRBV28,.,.,CASSLGLSGFYEQYF,TGTGCCAGCAGTTTAGGACTCTCAGGTTTCTACGAGCAGTACTTC
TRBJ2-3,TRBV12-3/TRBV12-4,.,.,CASNPLEIAETGDTQYF,TGTGCCAGCAACCCTCTGGAGATAGCGGAAACTGGGGATACGCAGTATTTT
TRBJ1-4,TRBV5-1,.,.,CASSLGKSEKLFF,TGCGCCAGCAGCTTGGGAAAGTCTGAAAAACTGTTTTTT
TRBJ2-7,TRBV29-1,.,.,CSVEAETGYEQYF,TGCAGCGTTGAAGCTGAGACAGGCTACGAGCAGTACTTC
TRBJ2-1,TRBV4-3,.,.,CASSQRGSSTDEQFF,TGCGCCAGCAGCCAAAGGGGGTCCTCAACGGATGAGCAGTTCTTC
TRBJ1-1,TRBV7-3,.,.,CASSFTGGTAEAFF,TGTGCCAGCAGCTTCACCGGAGGGACTGCTGAAGCTTTCTTT
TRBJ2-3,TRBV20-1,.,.,CSAQTSRGRDTQYF,TGCAGTGCCCAAACTAGTCGGGGGAGGGATACGCAGTATTTT
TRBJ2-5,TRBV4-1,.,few,CASSQDRDIRGTQYF,TGCGCCAGCAGCCAAGATAGAGATATTCGAGGGACCCAGTACTTC
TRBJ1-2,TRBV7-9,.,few,CASSPELGGNGYTF,TGTGCCAGCAGCCCTGAATTAGGAGGCAATGGCTACACCTTC
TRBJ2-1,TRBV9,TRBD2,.,CASSTGLGTSGGASEQFF,TGTGCCAGCAGCACAGGCCTCGGGACTAGCGGGGGGGCCAGTGAGCAGTTCTTC
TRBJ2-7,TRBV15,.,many,CATSRGNSYEQYF,TGTGCCACCAGCAGGGGCAACTCCTACGAGCAGTACTTC
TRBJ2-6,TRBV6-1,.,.,CANGISSGANVLTF,TGTGCCAACGGGATTAGCTCTGGGGCCAACGTCCTGACTTTC
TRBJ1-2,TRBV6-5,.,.,CASRKLSGGNYGYTF,TGTGCCAGCAGGAAATTATCGGGGGGGAACTATGGCTACACCTTC
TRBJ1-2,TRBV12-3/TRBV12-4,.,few,CASSFSSYYGYTF,TGTGCCAGCAGTTTTAGCTCCTACTATGGCTACACCTTC
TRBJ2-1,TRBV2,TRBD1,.,CASRTSGQGANKQFF,TGTGCCAGCAGAACCTCGGGACAGGGGGCTAATAAGCAGTTCTTC
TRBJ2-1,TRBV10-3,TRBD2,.,CAIKSGTSGGAWDEQFF,TGTGCCATCAAGTCCGGGACTAGCGGGGGGGCCTGGGATGAGCAGTTCTTC
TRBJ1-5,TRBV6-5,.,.,CASSRSTGVNQPQHF,TGTGCCAGCAGTAGATCGACAGGAGTTAATCAGCCCCAGCATTTT
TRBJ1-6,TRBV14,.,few,CASSHLARDSPLHF,TGTGCCAGCAGCCATTTGGCCAGGGATTCACCCCTCCACTTT
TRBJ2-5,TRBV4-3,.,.,CASSQDLVGGTQYF,TGCGCCAGCAGCCAAGATTTGGTGGGGGGGACCCAGTACTTC
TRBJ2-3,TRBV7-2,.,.,CTSSLARPYTDTQYF,TGTACCAGCAGCTTAGCTAGGCCGTACACAGATACGCAGTATTTT
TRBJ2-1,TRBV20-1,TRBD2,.,CSPLGTRDEQFF,TGCAGCCCACTGGGGACTAGAGATGAGCAGTTCTTC
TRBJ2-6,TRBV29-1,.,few,CSVGSGKGANVLTF,TGCAGCGTTGGTTCGGGTAAGGGGGCCAACGTCCTGACTTTC
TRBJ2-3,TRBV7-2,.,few,CASSHGDWYTDTQYF,TGTGCCAGCAGCCACGGGGACTGGTACACAGATACGCAGTATTTT
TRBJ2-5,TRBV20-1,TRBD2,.,CSAPAEAGGRETQYF,TGCAGTGCCCCAGCGGAAGCGGGGGGACGAGAGACCCAGTACTTC
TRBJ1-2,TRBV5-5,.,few,CASSLVGREVYTF,TGTGCCAGCAGCTTGGTTGGGAGGGAAGTCTACACCTTC
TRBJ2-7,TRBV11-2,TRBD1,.,CASSPGQVTRGEQYF,TGTGCCAGCAGCCCCGGACAGGTCACCCGGGGCGAGCAGTACTTC
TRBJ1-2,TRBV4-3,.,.,CASSQEATGNYGYTF,TGCGCCAGCAGCCAAGAAGCCACAGGGAACTATGGCTACACCTTC